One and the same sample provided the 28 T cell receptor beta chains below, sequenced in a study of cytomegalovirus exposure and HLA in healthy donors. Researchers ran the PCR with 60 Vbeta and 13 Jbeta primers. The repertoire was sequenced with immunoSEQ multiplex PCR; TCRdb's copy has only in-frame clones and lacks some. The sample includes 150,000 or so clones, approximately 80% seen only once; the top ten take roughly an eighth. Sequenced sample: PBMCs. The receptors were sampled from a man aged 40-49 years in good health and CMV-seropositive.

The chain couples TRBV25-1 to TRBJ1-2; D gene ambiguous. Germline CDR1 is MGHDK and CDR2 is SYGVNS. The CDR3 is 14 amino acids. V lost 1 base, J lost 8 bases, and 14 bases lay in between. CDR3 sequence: CASSEWSPAEGYTF. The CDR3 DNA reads TGTGCCAGCAGTGAATGGTCACCCGCTGAGGGCTACACCTTC.

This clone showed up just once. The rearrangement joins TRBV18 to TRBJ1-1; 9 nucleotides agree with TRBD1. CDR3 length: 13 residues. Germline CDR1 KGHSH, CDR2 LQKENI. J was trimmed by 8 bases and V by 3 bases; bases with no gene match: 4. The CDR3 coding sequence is TGTGCCAGCTCACCGAATACAGGGGGCGAAGCTTTCTTT. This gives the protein CASSPNTGGEAFF.

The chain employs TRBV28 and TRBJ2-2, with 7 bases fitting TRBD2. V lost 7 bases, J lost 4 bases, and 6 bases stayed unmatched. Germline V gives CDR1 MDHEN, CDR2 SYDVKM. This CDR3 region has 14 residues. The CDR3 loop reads CASTLPGGTGELFF. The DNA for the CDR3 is TGTGCCAGCACCCTCCCGGGAGGCACCGGGGAGCTGTTTTTT.

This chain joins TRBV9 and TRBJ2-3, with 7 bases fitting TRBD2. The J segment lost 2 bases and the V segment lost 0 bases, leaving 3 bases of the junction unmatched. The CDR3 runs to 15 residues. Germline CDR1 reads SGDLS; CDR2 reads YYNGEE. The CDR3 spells CASSVAGGLTDTQYF. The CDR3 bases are TGTGCCAGCAGCGTAGCGGGAGGCCTCACAGATACGCAGTATTTT.

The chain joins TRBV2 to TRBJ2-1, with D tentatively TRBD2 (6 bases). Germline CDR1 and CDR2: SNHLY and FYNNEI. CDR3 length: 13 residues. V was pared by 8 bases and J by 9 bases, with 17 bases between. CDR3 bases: TGTGCCAGCTGCCGGGAGCAGCTAGGTGAGCAGTTCTTC. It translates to CASCREQLGEQFF.

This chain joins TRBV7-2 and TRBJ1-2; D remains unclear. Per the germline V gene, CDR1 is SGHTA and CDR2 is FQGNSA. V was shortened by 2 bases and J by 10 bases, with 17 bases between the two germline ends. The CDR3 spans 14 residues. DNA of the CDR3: TGTGCCAGCAGCTTATTTCCGGACGGAGGAAACTACACCTTC. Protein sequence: CASSLFPDGGNYTF.

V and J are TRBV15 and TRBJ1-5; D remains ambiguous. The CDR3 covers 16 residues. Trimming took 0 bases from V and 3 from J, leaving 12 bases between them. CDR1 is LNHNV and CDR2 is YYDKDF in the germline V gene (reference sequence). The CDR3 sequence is CATSRDRGQYNQPQHF. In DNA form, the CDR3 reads TGTGCCACCAGCAGAGATCGAGGGCAGTACAATCAGCCCCAGCATTTT.

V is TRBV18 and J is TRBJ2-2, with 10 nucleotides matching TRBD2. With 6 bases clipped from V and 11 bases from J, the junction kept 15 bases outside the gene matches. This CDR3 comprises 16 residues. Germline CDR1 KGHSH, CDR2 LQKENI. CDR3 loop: CASSLTGTSADYELFF. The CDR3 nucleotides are TGTGCCAGCTCGCTTACCGGGACTAGCGCCGATTACGAGCTGTTTTTT.

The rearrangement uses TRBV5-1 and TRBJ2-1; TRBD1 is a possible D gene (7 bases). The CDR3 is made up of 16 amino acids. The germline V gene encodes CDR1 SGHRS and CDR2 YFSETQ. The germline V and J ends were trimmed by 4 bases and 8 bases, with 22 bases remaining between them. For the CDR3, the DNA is TGCGCCAGCAGCATTTTCCGGGACAGCACGGGGGATGAGCAGTTCTTC. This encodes CASSIFRDSTGDEQFF.

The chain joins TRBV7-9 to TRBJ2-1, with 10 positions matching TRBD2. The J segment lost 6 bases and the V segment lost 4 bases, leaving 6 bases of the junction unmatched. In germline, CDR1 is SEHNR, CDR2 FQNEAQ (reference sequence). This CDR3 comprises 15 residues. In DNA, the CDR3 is TGTGCCAGCAGCTCCGGACTAGCGGCCCGCAATGAGCAGTTCTTC. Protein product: CASSSGLAARNEQFF.

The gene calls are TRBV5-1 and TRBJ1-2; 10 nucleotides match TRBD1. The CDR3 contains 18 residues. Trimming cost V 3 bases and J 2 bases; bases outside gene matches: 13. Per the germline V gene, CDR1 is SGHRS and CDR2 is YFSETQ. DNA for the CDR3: TGCGCCAGCAGCTACGCTAGGGACAGGGGTTTTCAGAACTATGGCTACACCTTC. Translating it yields CASSYARDRGFQNYGYTF.

This CDR3 is CASSSIGTRSYEQYF. The CDR3 region has the DNA TGTGCCAGCAGTTCGATTGGGACTAGATCCTACGAGCAGTACTTC. The gene calls are TRBV27 and TRBJ2-7, with 8 nucleotides matching TRBD2. Germline V gene data show CDR1 as MNHEY and CDR2 as SMNVEV (reference sequence). CDR3 length: 15 amino acids. The V gene end was trimmed by 4 bases and the J gene end by 1 base; junction bases not matched to a gene: 6.

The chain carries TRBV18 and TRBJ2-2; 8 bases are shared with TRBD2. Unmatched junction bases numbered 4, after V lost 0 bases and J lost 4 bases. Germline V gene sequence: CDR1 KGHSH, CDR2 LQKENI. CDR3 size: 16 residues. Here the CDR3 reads CASSPPLAGPTGELFF. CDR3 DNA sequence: TGTGCCAGCTCACCACCTCTAGCGGGTCCCACCGGGGAGCTGTTTTTT.

In nucleotides, the CDR3 is TGCGCCAGCACCGATCAGGTAGCGGAAAACTACAATGAGCAGTTCTTC. The encoded protein is CASTDQVAENYNEQFF. This chain links TRBV4-3 with TRBJ2-1; D possibly corresponds to TRBD2 (6 bases). CDR1 and CDR2 (germline): LGHNA, YSLEER. The CDR3 runs 16 residues. V lost 7 bases, J lost 3 bases, and 19 bases lay in between.

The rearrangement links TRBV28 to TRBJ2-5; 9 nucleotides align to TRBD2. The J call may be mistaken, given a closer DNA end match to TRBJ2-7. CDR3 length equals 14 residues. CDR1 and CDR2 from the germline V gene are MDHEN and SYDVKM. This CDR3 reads CASNRAGGFYEQYF. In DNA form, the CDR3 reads TGTGCCAGCAATAGAGCGGGAGGATTTTACGAGCAGTACTTC.

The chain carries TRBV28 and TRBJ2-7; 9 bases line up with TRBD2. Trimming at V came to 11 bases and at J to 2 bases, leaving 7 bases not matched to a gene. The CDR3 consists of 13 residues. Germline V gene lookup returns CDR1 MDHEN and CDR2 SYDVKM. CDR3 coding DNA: TGTGCCCTCGGGACTAGCTCCCCCTACGAGCAGTACTTC. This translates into CALGTSSPYEQYF.

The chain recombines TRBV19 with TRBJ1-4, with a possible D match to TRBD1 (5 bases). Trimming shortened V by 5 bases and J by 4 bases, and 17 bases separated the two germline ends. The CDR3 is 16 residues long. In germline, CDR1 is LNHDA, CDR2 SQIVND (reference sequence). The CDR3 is CASSPVAIDSNEKLFF. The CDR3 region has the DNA TGTGCCAGTAGTCCAGTGGCGATTGACAGTAATGAAAAACTGTTTTTT.

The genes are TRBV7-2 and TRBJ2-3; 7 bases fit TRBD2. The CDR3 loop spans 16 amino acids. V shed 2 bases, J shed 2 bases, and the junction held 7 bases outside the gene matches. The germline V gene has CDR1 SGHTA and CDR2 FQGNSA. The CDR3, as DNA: TGTGCCAGCAGCTTAACTTACGGGAGGCTCACAGATACGCAGTATTTT. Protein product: CASSLTYGRLTDTQYF.

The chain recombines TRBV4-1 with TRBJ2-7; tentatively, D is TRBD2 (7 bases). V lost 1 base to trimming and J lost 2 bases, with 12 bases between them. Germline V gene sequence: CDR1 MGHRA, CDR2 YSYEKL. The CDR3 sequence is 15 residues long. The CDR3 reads CASSQGGGQTYEQYF. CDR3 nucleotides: TGCGCCAGCAGCCAAGGGGGGGGACAAACCTACGAGCAGTACTTC.

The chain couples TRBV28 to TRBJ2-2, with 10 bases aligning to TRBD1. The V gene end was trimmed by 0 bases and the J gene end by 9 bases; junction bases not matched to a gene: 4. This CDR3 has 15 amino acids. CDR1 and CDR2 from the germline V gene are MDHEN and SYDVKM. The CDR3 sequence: CASSLWGTGVRELFF. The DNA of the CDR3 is TGTGCCAGCAGTTTATGGGGGACAGGGGTCCGGGAGCTGTTTTTT.

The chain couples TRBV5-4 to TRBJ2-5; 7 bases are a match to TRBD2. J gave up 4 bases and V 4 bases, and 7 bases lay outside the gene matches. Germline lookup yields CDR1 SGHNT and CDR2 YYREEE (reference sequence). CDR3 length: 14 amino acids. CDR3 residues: CASSPGLVPETQYF. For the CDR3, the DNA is TGTGCCAGCAGCCCAGGACTAGTCCCAGAGACCCAGTACTTC.

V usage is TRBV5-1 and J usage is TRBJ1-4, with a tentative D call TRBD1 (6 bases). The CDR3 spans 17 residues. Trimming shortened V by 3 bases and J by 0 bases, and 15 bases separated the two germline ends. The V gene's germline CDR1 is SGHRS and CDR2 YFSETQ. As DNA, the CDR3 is TGCGCCAGCAGCTGGGCACAGGGTGATGCAACTAATGAAAAACTGTTTTTT. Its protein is CASSWAQGDATNEKLFF.

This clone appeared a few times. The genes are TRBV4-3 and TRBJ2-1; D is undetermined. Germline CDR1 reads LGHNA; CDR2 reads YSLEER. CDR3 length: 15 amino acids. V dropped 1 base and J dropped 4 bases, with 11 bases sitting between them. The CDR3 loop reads CASSQGSEPYNEQFF. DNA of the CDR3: TGCGCCAGCAGCCAAGGGAGCGAGCCTTACAATGAGCAGTTCTTC.

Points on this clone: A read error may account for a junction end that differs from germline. CDR3 amino acids: CASSLGTSGRAPHF. Written as DNA, the CDR3 is TGTGCCAGCAGTCTCGGGACTAGCGGGAGGGCTCCGCATTTT. V usage is TRBV27 and J usage is TRBJ2-3, with 16 bases fitting TRBD2. The CDR3 contains 14 residues. Germline V gives CDR1 MNHEY, CDR2 SMNVEV (reference sequence).

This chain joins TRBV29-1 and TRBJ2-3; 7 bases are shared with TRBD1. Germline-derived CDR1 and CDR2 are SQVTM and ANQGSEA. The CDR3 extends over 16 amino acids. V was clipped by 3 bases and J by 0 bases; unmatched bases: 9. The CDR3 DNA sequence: TGCAGCGTTGATGGGGTACCGGGACAGAGCACAGATACGCAGTATTTT. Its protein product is CSVDGVPGQSTDTQYF.

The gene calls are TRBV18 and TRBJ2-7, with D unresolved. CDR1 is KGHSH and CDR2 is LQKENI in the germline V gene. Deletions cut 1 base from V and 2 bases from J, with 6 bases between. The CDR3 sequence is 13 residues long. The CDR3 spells CASSPLHPYEQYF. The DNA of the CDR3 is TGTGCCAGCTCACCACTACATCCCTACGAGCAGTACTTC.

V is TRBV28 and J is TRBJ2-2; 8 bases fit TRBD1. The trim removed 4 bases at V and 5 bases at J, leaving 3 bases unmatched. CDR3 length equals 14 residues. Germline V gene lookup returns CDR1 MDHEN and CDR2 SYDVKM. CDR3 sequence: CASSSQGATGELFF. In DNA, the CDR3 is TGTGCCAGCAGTTCCCAGGGGGCTACCGGGGAGCTGTTTTTT. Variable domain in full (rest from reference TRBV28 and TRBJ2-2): DVKVTQSSRYLVKRTGEKVFLECVQDMDHENMFWYRQDPGLGLRLIYFSYDVKMKEKGDIPEGYSVSREKKERFSLILESASTNQTSMYLCASSSQGATGELFFGEGSRLTVL.

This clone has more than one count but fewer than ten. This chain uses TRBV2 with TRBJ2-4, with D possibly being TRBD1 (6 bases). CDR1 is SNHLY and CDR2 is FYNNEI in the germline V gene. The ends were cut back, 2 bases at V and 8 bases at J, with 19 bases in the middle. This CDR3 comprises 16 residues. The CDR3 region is CASSEQAGVDQDIQYF. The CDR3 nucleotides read TGTGCCAGCAGTGAACAGGCAGGGGTTGATCAGGACATTCAGTACTTC.